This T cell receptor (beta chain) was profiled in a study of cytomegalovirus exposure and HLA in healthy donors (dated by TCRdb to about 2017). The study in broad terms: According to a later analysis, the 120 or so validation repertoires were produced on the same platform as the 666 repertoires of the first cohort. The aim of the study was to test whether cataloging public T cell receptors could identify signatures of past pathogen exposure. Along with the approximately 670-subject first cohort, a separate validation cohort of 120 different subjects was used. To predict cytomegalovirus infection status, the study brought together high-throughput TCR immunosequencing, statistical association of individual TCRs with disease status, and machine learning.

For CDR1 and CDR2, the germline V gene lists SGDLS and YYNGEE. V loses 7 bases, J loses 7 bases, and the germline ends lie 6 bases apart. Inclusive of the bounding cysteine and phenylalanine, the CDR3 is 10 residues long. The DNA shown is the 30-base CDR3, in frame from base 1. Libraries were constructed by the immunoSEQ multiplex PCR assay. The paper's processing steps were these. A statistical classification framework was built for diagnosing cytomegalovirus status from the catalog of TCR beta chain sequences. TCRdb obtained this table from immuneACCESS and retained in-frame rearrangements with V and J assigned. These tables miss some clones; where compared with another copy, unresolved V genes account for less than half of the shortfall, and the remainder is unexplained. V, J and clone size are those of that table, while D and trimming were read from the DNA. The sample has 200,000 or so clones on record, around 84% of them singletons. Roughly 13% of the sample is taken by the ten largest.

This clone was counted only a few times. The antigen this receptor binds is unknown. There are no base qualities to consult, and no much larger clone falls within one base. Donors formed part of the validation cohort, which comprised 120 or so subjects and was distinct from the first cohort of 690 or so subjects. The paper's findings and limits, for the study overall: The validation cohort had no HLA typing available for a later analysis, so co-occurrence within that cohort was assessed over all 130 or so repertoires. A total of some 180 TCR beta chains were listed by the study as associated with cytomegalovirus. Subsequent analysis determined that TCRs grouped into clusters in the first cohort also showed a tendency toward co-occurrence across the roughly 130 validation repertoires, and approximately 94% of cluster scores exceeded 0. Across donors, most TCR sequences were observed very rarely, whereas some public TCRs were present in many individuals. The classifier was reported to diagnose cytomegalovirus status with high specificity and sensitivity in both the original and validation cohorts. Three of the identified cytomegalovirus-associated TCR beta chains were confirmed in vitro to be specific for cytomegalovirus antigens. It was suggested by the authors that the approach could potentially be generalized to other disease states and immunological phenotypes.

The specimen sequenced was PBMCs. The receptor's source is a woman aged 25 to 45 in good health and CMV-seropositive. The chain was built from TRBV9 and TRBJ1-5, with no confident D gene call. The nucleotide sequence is TGTGCCAGCCTCGGGCAGCCCCAGCATTTT. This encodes CASLGQPQHF. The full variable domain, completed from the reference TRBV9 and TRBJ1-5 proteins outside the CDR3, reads DSGVTQTPKHLITATGQRVTLRCSPRSGDLSVYWYQQSLDQGLQFLIQYYNGEERAKGNILERFSAQQFPDLHSELNLSSLELGDSALYFCASLGQPQHFGDGTRLSIL.